The present T cell receptor (beta chain) was sequenced within a study of technical replicates of blood from a handful of donors. This CDR3 is 16 amino acids long. V trimming: 2 bases; J trimming: 2 bases; junction bases outside the gene matches: 6. The V gene's germline CDR1 is SQVTM and CDR2 ANQGSEA. The repertoire was sequenced with immunoSEQ multiplex PCR; TCRdb's copy has only in-frame clones and lacks some. The sample consists of tens of thousands of clones, 95% of them appearing once. The sequence came from a human donor in good health. J is TRBJ2-6 and V is TRBV29-1; 7 nucleotides agree with TRBD2. Sequencing used T cells isolated from PBMCs. This chain's CDR3 is CSVELSGGTGANVLTF. CDR3 in DNA: TGCAGCGTTGAACTCTCGGGGGGAACTGGGGCCAACGTCCTGACTTTC.